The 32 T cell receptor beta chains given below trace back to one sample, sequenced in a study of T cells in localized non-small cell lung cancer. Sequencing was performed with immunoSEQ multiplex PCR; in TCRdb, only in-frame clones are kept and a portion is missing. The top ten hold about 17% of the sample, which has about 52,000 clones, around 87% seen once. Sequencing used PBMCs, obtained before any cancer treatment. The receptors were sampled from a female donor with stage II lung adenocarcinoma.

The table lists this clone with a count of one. The CDR3 DNA follows: TGCGCCAGCAGCTTGGTGGACAGGGCTGACACCGGGGAGCTGTTTTTT. This gives the protein CASSLVDRADTGELFF. V usage is TRBV5-1 and J usage is TRBJ2-2; TRBD1 matches 8 bases. The V gene's germline CDR1 is SGHRS and CDR2 YFSETQ. V trimming: 0 bases; J trimming: 3 bases; junction bases outside the gene matches: 4. The CDR3 totals 16 residues.

CDR3 residues: CSVDTGDMNTEAFF. The CDR3 DNA sequence: TGCAGCGTTGATACGGGAGACATGAACACTGAAGCTTTCTTT. This rearrangement joins TRBV29-1 to TRBJ1-1; D gene unclear. Germline V gene data show CDR1 as SQVTM and CDR2 as ANQGSEA. This CDR3 has 14 residues. The V gene lost 3 bases and the J gene lost 0 bases, with 11 bases spanning the gap.

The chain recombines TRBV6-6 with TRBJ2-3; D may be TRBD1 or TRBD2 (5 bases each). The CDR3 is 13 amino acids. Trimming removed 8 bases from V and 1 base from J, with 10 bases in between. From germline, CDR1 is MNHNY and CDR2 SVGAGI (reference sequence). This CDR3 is CASRGGGTDTQYF. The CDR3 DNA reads TGTGCCAGCCGGGGCGGAGGCACAGATACGCAGTATTTT.

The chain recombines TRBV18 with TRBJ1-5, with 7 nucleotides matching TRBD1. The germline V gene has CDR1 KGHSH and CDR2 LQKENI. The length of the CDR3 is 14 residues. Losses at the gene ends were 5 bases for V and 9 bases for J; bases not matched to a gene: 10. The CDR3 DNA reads TGTGCCAGCTCAGCGACAGGGCCGTATCGGCCCCAGCATTTT. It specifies CASSATGPYRPQHF.

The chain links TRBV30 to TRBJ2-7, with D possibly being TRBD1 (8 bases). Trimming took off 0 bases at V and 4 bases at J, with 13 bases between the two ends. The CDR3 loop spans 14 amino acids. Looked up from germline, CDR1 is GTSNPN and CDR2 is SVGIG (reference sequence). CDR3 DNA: TGTGCCTGGAGTGTATCACAGGGGGGGTACGAGCAGTACTTC. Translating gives CAWSVSQGGYEQYF. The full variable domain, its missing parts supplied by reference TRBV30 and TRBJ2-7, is SQTIHQWPATLVQPVGSPLSLECTVEGTSNPNLYWYRQAAGRGLQLLFYSVGIGQISSEVPQNLSASRPQDRQFILSSKKLLLSDSGFYLCAWSVSQGGYEQYFGPGTRLTVT.

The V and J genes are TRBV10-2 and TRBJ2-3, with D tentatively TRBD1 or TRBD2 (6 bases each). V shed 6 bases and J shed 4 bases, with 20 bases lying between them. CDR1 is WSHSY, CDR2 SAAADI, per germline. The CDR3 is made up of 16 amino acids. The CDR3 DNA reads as TGCGCCAGCAGCCAGACCGGGCTTAGGGGGGCAGATACGCAGTATTTT. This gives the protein CASSQTGLRGADTQYF.

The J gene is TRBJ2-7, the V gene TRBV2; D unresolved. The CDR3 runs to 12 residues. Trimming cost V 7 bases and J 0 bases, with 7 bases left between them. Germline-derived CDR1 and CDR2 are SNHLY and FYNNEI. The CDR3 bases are TGTGCCAGCAAGTTCTCCTCCTACGAGCAGTACTTC. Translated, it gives CASKFSSYEQYF.

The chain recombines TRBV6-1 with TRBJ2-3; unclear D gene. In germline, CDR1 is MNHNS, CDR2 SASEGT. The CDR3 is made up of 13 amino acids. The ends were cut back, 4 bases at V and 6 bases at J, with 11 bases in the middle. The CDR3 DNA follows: TGTGCCAGCAGTGCGACCGGAGCGGATACGCAGTATTTT. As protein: CASSATGADTQYF.

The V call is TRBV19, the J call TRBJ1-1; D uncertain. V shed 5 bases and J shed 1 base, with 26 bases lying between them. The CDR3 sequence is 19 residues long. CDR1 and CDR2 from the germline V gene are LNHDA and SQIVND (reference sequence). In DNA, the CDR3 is TGTGCCAGTAGTCCGAGCCCAGGCGCATTTACCCTCCCGAACACTGAAGCTTTCTTT. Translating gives CASSPSPGAFTLPNTEAFF.

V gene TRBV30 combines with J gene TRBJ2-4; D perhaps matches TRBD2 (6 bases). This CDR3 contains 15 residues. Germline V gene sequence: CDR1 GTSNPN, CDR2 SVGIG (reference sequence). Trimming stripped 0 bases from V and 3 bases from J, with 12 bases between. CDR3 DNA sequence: TGTGCCTGGAGTGTACTTAGCGGCGGCAAAAACATTCAGTACTTC. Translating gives CAWSVLSGGKNIQYF. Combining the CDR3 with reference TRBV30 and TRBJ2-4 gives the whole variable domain SQTIHQWPATLVQPVGSPLSLECTVEGTSNPNLYWYRQAAGRGLQLLFYSVGIGQISSEVPQNLSASRPQDRQFILSSKKLLLSDSGFYLCAWSVLSGGKNIQYFGAGTRLSVL.

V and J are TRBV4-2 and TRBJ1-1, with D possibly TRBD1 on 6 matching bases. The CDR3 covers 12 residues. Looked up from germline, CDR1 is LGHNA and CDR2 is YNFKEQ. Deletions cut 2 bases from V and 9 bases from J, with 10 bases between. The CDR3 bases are TGTGCCAGCAGCCAACTAACAGGGAAAGCTTTCTTT. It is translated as CASSQLTGKAFF.

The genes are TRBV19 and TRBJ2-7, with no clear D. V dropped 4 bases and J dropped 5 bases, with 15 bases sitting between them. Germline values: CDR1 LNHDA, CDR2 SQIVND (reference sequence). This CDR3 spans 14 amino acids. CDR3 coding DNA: TGTGCCAGTAGTACCCCTGGGATGTTGGACGAGCAGTACTTC. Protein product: CASSTPGMLDEQYF.

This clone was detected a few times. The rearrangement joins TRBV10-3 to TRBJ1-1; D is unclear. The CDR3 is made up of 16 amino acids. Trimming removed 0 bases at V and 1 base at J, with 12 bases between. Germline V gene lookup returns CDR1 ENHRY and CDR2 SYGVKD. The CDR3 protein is CAISESAVRRNTEAFF. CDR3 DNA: TGTGCCATCAGTGAGTCGGCCGTGCGACGGAACACTGAAGCTTTCTTT.

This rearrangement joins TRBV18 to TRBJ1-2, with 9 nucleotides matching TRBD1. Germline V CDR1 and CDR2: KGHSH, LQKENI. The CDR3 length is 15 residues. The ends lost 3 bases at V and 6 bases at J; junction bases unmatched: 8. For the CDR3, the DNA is TGTGCCAGCTCACCCACTACAGGGGGCGCGGATGGCTACACCTTC. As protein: CASSPTTGGADGYTF.

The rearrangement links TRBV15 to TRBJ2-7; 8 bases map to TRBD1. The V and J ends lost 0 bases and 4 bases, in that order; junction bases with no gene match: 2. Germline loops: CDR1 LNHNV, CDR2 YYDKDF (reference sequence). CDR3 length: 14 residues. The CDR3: CATSRDRQGYEQYF. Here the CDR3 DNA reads TGTGCCACCAGCAGAGATAGACAGGGGTACGAGCAGTACTTC.

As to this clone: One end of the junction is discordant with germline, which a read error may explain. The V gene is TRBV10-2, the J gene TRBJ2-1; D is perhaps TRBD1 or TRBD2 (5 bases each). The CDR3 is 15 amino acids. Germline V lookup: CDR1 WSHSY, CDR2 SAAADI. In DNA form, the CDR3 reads TGCGCCAGCAGGGAGTGGGGGAGCTCCTACAATGAGCAGTTCTTC. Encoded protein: CASREWGSSYNEQFF.

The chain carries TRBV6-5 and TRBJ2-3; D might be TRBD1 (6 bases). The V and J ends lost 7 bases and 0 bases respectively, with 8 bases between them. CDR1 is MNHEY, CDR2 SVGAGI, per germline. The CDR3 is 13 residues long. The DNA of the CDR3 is TGTGCCAGCAACAGGGCGAGCACAGATACGCAGTATTTT. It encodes CASNRASTDTQYF.

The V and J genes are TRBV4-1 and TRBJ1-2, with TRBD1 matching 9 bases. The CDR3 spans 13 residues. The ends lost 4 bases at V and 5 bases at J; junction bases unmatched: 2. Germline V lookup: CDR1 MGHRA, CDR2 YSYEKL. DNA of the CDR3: TGCGCCAGCAGCCCGGACAGGGGATATGGCTACACCTTC. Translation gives CASSPDRGYGYTF.

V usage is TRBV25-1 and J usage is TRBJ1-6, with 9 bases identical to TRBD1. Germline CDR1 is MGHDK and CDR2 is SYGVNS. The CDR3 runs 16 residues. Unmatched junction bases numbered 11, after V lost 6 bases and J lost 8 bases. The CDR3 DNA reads TGTGCCAGCAGCTCTATGGAGACAGGGGGATATTCACCCCTCCACTTT. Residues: CASSSMETGGYSPLHF.

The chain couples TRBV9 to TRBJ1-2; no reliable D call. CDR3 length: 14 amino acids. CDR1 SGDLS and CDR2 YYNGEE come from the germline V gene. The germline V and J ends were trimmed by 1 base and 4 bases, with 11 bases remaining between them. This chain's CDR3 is CASSVSGSSYGYTF. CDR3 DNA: TGTGCCAGCAGCGTATCGGGTTCATCCTATGGCTACACCTTC.

The CDR3 DNA sequence: TGTGCCAGCTCAGTTTCTCCCATGACAGGGATCTACGAGCAGTACTTC. Amino acid sequence: CASSVSPMTGIYEQYF. The chain uses TRBV18 and TRBJ2-7; TRBD1 aligns across 7 bases. V gave up 5 bases and J gave up 3 bases; unmatched junction bases: 13. The germline CDR1 and CDR2 sequences are KGHSH and LQKENI. CDR3 length: 16 amino acids.

The CDR3: CASSQRGVDTQYF. For the CDR3, the DNA is TGCGCCAGCAGCCAGAGAGGGGTGGATACGCAGTATTTT. V usage is TRBV4-1 and J usage is TRBJ2-3; TRBD1 or TRBD2 may be the D gene (5 bases each). This CDR3 is 13 amino acids long. Germline lookup yields CDR1 MGHRA and CDR2 YSYEKL. Trimming removed 3 bases at V and 6 bases at J, with 10 bases between.

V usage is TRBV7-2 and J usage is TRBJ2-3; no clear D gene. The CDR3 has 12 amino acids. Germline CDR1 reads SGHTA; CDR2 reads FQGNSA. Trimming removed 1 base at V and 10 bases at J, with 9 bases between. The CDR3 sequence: CASSLEVAAQYF. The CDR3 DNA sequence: TGTGCCAGCAGCTTAGAGGTCGCCGCGCAGTATTTT. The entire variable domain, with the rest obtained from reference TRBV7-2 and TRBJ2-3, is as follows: GAGVSQSPSNKVTEKGKDVELRCDPISGHTALYWYRQSLGQGLEFLIYFQGNSAPDKSGLPSDRFSAERTGGSVSTLTIQRTQQEDSAVYLCASSLEVAAQYFGPGTRLTVL.

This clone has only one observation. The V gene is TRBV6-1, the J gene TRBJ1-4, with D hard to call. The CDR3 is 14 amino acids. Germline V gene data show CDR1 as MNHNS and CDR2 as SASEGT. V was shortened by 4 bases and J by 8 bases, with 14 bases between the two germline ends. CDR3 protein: CASSGYGVDEKLFF. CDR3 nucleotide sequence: TGTGCCAGCAGTGGTTACGGGGTTGACGAAAAACTGTTTTTT.

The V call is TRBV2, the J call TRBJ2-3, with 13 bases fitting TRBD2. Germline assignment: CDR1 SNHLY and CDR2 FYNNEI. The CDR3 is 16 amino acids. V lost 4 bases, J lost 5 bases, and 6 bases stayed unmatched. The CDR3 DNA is TGTGCCAGCAGTGGAAAACGACTAGCGGGGGGAGATACGCAGTATTTT. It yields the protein CASSGKRLAGGDTQYF.

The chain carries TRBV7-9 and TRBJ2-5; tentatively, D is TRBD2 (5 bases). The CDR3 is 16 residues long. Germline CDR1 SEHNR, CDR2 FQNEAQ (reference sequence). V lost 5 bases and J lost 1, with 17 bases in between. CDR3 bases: TGTGCCAGCAGCGAAGTTGGTGGCGCGGGCCAAGAGACCCAGTACTTC. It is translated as CASSEVGGAGQETQYF.

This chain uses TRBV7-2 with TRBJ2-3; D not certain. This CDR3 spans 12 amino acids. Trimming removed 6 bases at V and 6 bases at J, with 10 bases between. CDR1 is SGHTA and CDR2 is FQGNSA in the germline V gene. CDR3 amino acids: CASSPRSDTQYF. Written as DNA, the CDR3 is TGTGCCAGCAGTCCCAGGTCCGATACGCAGTATTTT.

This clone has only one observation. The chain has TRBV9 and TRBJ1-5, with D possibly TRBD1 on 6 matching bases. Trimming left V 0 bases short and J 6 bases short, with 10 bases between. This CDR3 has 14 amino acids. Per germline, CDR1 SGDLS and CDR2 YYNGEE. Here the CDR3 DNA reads TGTGCCAGCAGCGTAGGGACAGATCTTCAGCCCCAGCATTTT. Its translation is CASSVGTDLQPQHF.

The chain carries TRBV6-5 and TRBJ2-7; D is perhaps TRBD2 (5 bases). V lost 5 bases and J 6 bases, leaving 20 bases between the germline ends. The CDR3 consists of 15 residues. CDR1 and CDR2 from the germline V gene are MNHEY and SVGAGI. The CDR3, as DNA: TGTGCCAGCAGTCCTAGATCGACGACCCGGGGCGAGCAGTACTTC. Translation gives CASSPRSTTRGEQYF.

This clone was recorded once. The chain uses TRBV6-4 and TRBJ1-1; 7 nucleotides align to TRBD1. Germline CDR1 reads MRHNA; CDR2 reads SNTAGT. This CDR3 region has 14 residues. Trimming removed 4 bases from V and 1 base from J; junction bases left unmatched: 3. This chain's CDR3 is CASSVYRGNTEAFF. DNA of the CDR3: TGTGCCAGCAGTGTTTACAGGGGGAACACTGAAGCTTTCTTT.

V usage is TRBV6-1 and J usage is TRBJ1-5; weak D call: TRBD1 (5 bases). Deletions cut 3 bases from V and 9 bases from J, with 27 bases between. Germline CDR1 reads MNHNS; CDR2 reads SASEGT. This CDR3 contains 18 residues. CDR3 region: CASSEHLGRAGDLRPQHF. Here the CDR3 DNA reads TGTGCCAGCAGTGAGCATCTGGGAAGGGCGGGGGACCTTCGGCCCCAGCATTTT.

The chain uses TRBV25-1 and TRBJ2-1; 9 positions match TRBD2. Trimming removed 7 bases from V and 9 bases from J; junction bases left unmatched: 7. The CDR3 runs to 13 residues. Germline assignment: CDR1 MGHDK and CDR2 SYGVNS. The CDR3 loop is CASISGGRTEQFF. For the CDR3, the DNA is TGTGCCAGCATAAGCGGGGGGCGCACTGAGCAGTTCTTC. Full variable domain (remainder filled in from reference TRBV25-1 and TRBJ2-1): EADIYQTPRYLVIGTGKKITLECSQTMGHDKMYWYQQDPGMELHLIHYSYGVNSTEKGDLSSESTVSRIRTEHFPLTLESARPSHTSQYLCASISGGRTEQFFGPGTRLTVL.